The clone carrying this T cell receptor (beta chain) was seen once. What it recognizes is unknown. Primers included in the PCR were 60 Vbeta and 13 Jbeta primers. Repertoires were generated with immunoSEQ multiplex PCR, while TCRdb's copy carries only in-frame clones and drops some. There are 110,000 to 150,000 clones in the sample; 70% to 85% occur only once, and over 8.5% lies in the top ten. This sample is drawn from a study of cytomegalovirus exposure and HLA in healthy donors. Findings and caveats of the study: In an earlier analysis, most TCR beta V segments were productive about 87% or about 30% of the time.

Though nominally healthy at sampling, donors likely had unrecorded immune exposures. This CDR3 is 13 amino acids long. Germline values: CDR1 SNHLY, CDR2 FYNNEI. V gave up 6 bases and J gave up 2 bases; unmatched junction bases: 3. The sample taken for sequencing was PBMCs. The V gene is TRBV2, the J gene TRBJ2-7; 8 nucleotides match TRBD1. The source of this sequence is a woman between 45 and 60 years old in good health and CMV-seropositive. CDR3 DNA: TGTGCCAGCAGGTCGGGACAGGCCTACGAGCAGTACTTC. Protein: CASRSGQAYEQYF.